Only a few counts were recorded for the clone carrying this T cell receptor beta chain. This entry is derived from a study of blood T cell repertoires in COVID-19. Assay: immunoSEQ multiplex PCR; the TCRdb copy retains only in-frame clones and omits some. The sample records 45,000 to 60,000 clones, 60% to 85% being singletons. The sequenced sample was peripheral blood. This clonotype was obtained from a human donor with active or convalescent COVID-19. The donor label of this sample is uncertain.

CDR3 sequence: CASSYSAGTGGEAFF. In DNA form, the CDR3 reads TGTGCCAGCAGTTACTCTGCCGGGACAGGGGGAGAAGCTTTCTTT. The chain is built from TRBV6-5 and TRBJ1-1; TRBD1 matches 11 bases. The V gene's germline CDR1 is MNHEY and CDR2 SVGAGI. Trimming at V came to 0 bases and at J to 8 bases, leaving 5 bases not matched to a gene. The CDR3 loop spans 15 amino acids.